These 24 T cell receptor beta chains came from one sample sequenced in a study of PD-L1 blockade in urothelial cancer (dated 2017 in TCRdb). Preparation of the library involved the immunoSEQ multiplex PCR assay. Sourced from immuneACCESS, this table was stored by TCRdb with only in-frame sequences that have V and J called. A share of the clones is absent; for the studies checked, an unresolved V gene accounts for under half, and the remainder has no known explanation. The sample table contains about 72,000 clones; only one count was recorded for around 80% of them. The ten largest clones take up roughly 4.8% of the sample. Source: PBMCs, taken around atezolizumab (anti-PD-L1) treatment. These receptors were taken from a man in his sixties or seventies with urothelial cancer.

The chain couples TRBV7-9 to TRBJ2-7; 7 positions match TRBD1. CDR1 is SEHNR and CDR2 is FQNEAQ in the germline V gene (reference sequence). The V and J ends lost 1 base and 4 bases, in that order; junction bases with no gene match: 10. The CDR3 has 16 amino acids. DNA for the CDR3: TGTGCCAGCAGCTTAGGATCAGGGGGATTAGGATACGAGCAGTACTTC. It yields the protein CASSLGSGGLGYEQYF.

This chain connects TRBV4-2 to TRBJ1-4, with 8 nucleotides matching TRBD1. This CDR3 region has 15 residues. With 0 bases clipped from V and 5 bases from J, the junction kept 2 bases outside the gene matches. Germline V gives CDR1 LGHNA, CDR2 YNFKEQ. The CDR3 spells CASSQEGQDNEKLFF. CDR3 sequence (DNA): TGTGCCAGCAGCCAAGAGGGACAGGACAATGAAAAACTGTTTTTT.

This clone was found a few times. The rearrangement links TRBV27 to TRBJ1-4; 8 bases agree with TRBD1. The length of the CDR3 is 15 residues. J gave up 2 bases and V 5 bases, and 4 bases lay outside the gene matches. Germline values: CDR1 MNHEY, CDR2 SMNVEV (reference sequence). The CDR3 loop reads CASSPRTGTNEKLFF. The CDR3 DNA reads as TGTGCCAGCAGTCCCCGGACAGGGACTAATGAAAAACTGTTTTTT.

The V call is TRBV19, the J call TRBJ2-7, with 7 positions matching TRBD1. The germline gives CDR1 LNHDA, CDR2 SQIVND (reference sequence). The CDR3 runs 14 residues. With V trimmed by 3 bases and J by 2 bases, 4 bases remained unmatched. Here the CDR3 reads CASSMGQGAYEQYF. The CDR3 nucleotides are TGTGCCAGTAGTATGGGGCAGGGGGCCTACGAGCAGTACTTC.

This sequence joins TRBV6-6 and TRBJ1-1, with 7 bases fitting TRBD1. The CDR3 has 13 amino acids. The trim removed 5 bases at V and 3 bases at J, leaving 3 bases unmatched. Looked up from germline, CDR1 is MNHNY and CDR2 is SVGAGI (reference sequence). The CDR3 is CASSITGDTEAFF. The CDR3 bases are TGTGCCAGCAGTATCACAGGGGACACTGAAGCTTTCTTT.

The table lists this clone with a few counts. This rearrangement joins TRBV10-3 to TRBJ2-2, with a possible D match to TRBD2 (6 bases). Trimming cost V 6 bases and J 4 bases, with 12 bases left between them. In germline, CDR1 is ENHRY, CDR2 SYGVKD. CDR3 length: 14 residues. The CDR3 is CAIRDTGVTGELFF. CDR3 bases: TGTGCCATCAGGGATACGGGGGTCACCGGGGAGCTGTTTTTT.

This chain connects TRBV27 to TRBJ2-1, with D unresolved. V was clipped by 3 bases and J by 8 bases, with 11 bases between them. The CDR3 spans 13 residues. Per the germline V gene, CDR1 is MNHEY and CDR2 is SMNVEV (reference sequence). CDR3 loop: CASSLSQFHEQFF. The CDR3, as DNA: TGTGCCAGCAGTTTGTCCCAGTTCCATGAGCAGTTCTTC.

The rearrangement joins TRBV28 to TRBJ2-1; TRBD2 matches 10 bases. This CDR3 region has 16 residues. Germline V gene lookup returns CDR1 MDHEN and CDR2 SYDVKM. J lost 8 bases, V lost 5 bases, and 12 bases had no gene match. CDR3 amino acids: CASSPLGLAGDHEQFF. As DNA, the CDR3 is TGTGCCAGCAGTCCCTTAGGGCTAGCGGGAGACCATGAGCAGTTCTTC.

This clone occurred a few times. The chain links TRBV5-4 to TRBJ2-2, with 7 bases aligning to TRBD2. After removal of 1 base from V and 7 bases from J, the junction contained 4 bases not matched to a gene. Per germline, CDR1 SGHNT and CDR2 YYREEE (reference sequence). There are 14 residues in the CDR3. The CDR3 nucleotides are TGTGCCAGCAGCTTGTACTCTAGCGGCGGGGAGCTGTTTTTT. Translated: CASSLYSSGGELFF. Full variable domain (outside the CDR3, taken from reference TRBV5-4 and TRBJ2-2): ETGVTQSPTHLIKTRGQQVTLRCSSQSGHNTVSWYQQALGQGPQFIFQYYREEENGRGNFPPRFSGLQFPNYSSELNVNALELDDSALYLCASSLYSSGGELFFGEGSRLTVL.

In nucleotides, the CDR3 is TGTGCCAGCAGCCGAGCGGGGGGCGTCAATGAGCAGTTCTTC. The encoded protein is CASSRAGGVNEQFF. V and J are TRBV7-9 and TRBJ2-1; the match to TRBD2 covers 9 bases. Unmatched junction bases numbered 5, after V lost 5 bases and J lost 6 bases. The CDR3 is made up of 14 amino acids. Per germline, CDR1 SEHNR and CDR2 FQNEAQ (reference sequence). The whole variable domain, remainder taken from reference TRBV7-9 and TRBJ2-1, is DTGVSQNPRHKITKRGQNVTFRCDPISEHNRLYWYRQTLGQGPEFLTYFQNEAQLEKSRLLSDRFSAERPKGSFSTLEIQRTEQGDSAMYLCASSRAGGVNEQFFGPGTRLTVL.

This rearrangement joins TRBV5-5 to TRBJ2-7; TRBD2 aligns across 12 bases. There are 15 residues in the CDR3. Germline V gene data show CDR1 as SGHKS and CDR2 as YYEKEE (reference sequence). The junction had 2 bases not matched to a gene; V was cut back by 4 bases and J by 0 bases. CDR3 sequence (DNA): TGTGCCAGCAGCCGGACTAGCGGGGTCTCCTACGAGCAGTACTTC. This gives the protein CASSRTSGVSYEQYF. Based on the CDR3 plus reference TRBV5-5 and TRBJ2-7, the full variable domain is DAGVTQSPTHLIKTRGQQVTLRCSPISGHKSVSWYQQVLGQGPQFIFQYYEKEERGRGNFPDRFSARQFPNYSSELNVNALLLGDSALYLCASSRTSGVSYEQYFGPGTRLTVT.

The sample holds one count of this clone. This rearrangement joins TRBV27 to TRBJ2-7; 8 nucleotides line up with TRBD1. The CDR3 totals 17 residues. J lost 7 bases, V lost 6 bases, and 20 bases had no gene match. From germline, CDR1 is MNHEY and CDR2 SMNVEV (reference sequence). DNA of the CDR3: TGTGCCAGCAGCGACCCTCCCTTCGGACAGGGTGGGAAGGAGCAGTACTTC. Amino acids: CASSDPPFGQGGKEQYF.

The chain combines TRBV7-3 with TRBJ1-1, with D perhaps matching TRBD1 (5 bases). Germline CDR1 is SGHTA and CDR2 is FQGTGA. V gave up 1 base and J gave up 6 bases, with 12 bases separating them. The CDR3 is 14 amino acids. The CDR3 loop reads CASSLSRDGAEAFF. CDR3 coding DNA: TGTGCCAGCAGCTTAAGCAGGGATGGGGCTGAAGCTTTCTTT.

The chain is built from TRBV27 and TRBJ1-4; 8 bases align to TRBD1. Germline V gene sequence: CDR1 MNHEY, CDR2 SMNVEV (reference sequence). The CDR3 is 19 amino acids. J was trimmed by 3 bases and V by 5 bases; bases with no gene match: 17. The CDR3 sequence: CASSLGRWGRGQANEKLFF. CDR3 nucleotide sequence: TGTGCCAGCAGTCTCGGGCGGTGGGGCAGGGGGCAGGCTAATGAAAAACTGTTTTTT.

V and J are TRBV25-1 and TRBJ2-3; 7 bases align to TRBD2. Germline V gene data show CDR1 as MGHDK and CDR2 as SYGVNS. Losses at the gene ends were 2 bases for V and 6 bases for J; bases not matched to a gene: 8. The CDR3 has 15 amino acids. CDR3 loop: CASSEGAAGVDTQYF. The CDR3 DNA reads as TGTGCCAGCAGTGAAGGCGCTGCGGGGGTGGATACGCAGTATTTT. Based on the CDR3 plus reference TRBV25-1 and TRBJ2-3, the full variable domain is EADIYQTPRYLVIGTGKKITLECSQTMGHDKMYWYQQDPGMELHLIHYSYGVNSTEKGDLSSESTVSRIRTEHFPLTLESARPSHTSQYLCASSEGAAGVDTQYFGPGTRLTVL.

This chain joins TRBV4-1 and TRBJ1-5; D not resolved. Germline CDR1 and CDR2: MGHRA and YSYEKL. V was cut by 1 base and J by 2 bases, with 9 bases left in between. CDR3 length equals 15 residues. This CDR3 reads CASSQGVERNQPQHF. In DNA form, the CDR3 reads TGCGCCAGCAGCCAAGGTGTGGAGCGCAATCAGCCCCAGCATTTT.

The chain is built from TRBV28 and TRBJ2-7, with D possibly TRBD2 on 5 matching bases. V lost 2 bases and J lost 6, with 8 bases in between. Germline V CDR1 and CDR2: MDHEN, SYDVKM. The CDR3 consists of 12 residues. The DNA for the CDR3 is TGTGCCAGCAGTTTACGGGGATCCGAGCAGTACTTC. Its translation is CASSLRGSEQYF.

The V gene is TRBV5-1, the J gene TRBJ2-7; TRBD2 agrees at 9 bases. The germline gives CDR1 SGHRS, CDR2 YFSETQ. J lost 0 bases, V lost 2 bases, and 15 bases had no gene match. The CDR3 runs 19 residues. Here the CDR3 reads CASSFLRGRLAGPSYEQYF. CDR3 DNA: TGCGCCAGCAGCTTCCTTCGGGGGCGGCTAGCGGGACCCTCCTACGAGCAGTACTTC.

The gene calls are TRBV18 and TRBJ2-1, with TRBD2 identical over 13 bases. CDR1 and CDR2 from the germline V gene are KGHSH and LQKENI. Trimming removed 6 bases from V and 6 bases from J; junction bases left unmatched: 8. The CDR3 consists of 16 residues. As DNA, the CDR3 is TGTGCCAGCTCGCCAGGACTAGCGGGAGTTAGCAATGAGCAGTTCTTC. It encodes CASSPGLAGVSNEQFF. Combining the CDR3 with reference TRBV18 and TRBJ2-1 gives the whole variable domain NAGVMQNPRHLVRRRGQEARLRCSPMKGHSHVYWYRQLPEEGLKFMVYLQKENIIDESGMPKERFSAEFPKEGPSILRIQQVVRGDSAAYFCASSPGLAGVSNEQFFGPGTRLTVL.

The chain uses TRBV28 and TRBJ2-7; D uncertain. The CDR3 runs to 11 residues. CDR1 and CDR2 (germline): MDHEN, SYDVKM. The V end lost 5 bases, the J end lost 4 bases, and 6 bases lay between the germline ends. CDR3 sequence reads: CASSTGYEQYF. CDR3 nucleotide sequence: TGTGCCAGCAGTACGGGTTACGAGCAGTACTTC.

The J gene is TRBJ2-7, the V gene TRBV6-5; D ambiguous. V lost 5 bases and J lost 1, with 15 bases in between. This CDR3 region has 15 residues. The germline V gene encodes CDR1 MNHEY and CDR2 SVGAGI. The CDR3 DNA is TGTGCCAGCAGTCGCCGACAATCTGGGTCCTACGAGCAGTACTTC. It yields the protein CASSRRQSGSYEQYF.

This rearrangement joins TRBV5-1 to TRBJ1-2; 8 bases are shared with TRBD1. This CDR3 region has 15 residues. The trim removed 0 bases at V and 6 bases at J, leaving 7 bases unmatched. Germline assignment: CDR1 SGHRS and CDR2 YFSETQ. Written as DNA, the CDR3 is TGCGCCAGCAGCTTGGAAAGGGCAGGGGGCAATGGCTACACCTTC. Its translation is CASSLERAGGNGYTF.

This clone was counted once. The chain employs TRBV20-1 and TRBJ2-1, with 7 bases aligning to TRBD2. Germline V gene lookup returns CDR1 DFQATT and CDR2 SNEGSKA (reference sequence). This CDR3 has 11 residues. Unmatched junction bases numbered 3, after V lost 6 bases and J lost 7 bases. The CDR3 is CSASGGNEQFF. The CDR3 region has the DNA TGCAGTGCCTCCGGGGGGAATGAGCAGTTCTTC.

The rearrangement uses TRBV29-1 and TRBJ2-5, with 9 nucleotides matching TRBD1. Germline CDR1 SQVTM, CDR2 ANQGSEA. The V and J ends lost 4 bases and 0 bases, in that order; junction bases with no gene match: 3. This CDR3 is built from 14 residues. The CDR3 sequence: CSVGGDRDQETQYF. In DNA, the CDR3 is TGCAGCGTTGGGGGGGACAGGGACCAAGAGACCCAGTACTTC. Full variable domain (rest looked up from reference TRBV29-1 and TRBJ2-5): SAVISQKPSRDICQRGTSLTIQCQVDSQVTMMFWYRQQPGQSLTLIATANQGSEATYESGFVIDKFPISRPNLTFSTLTVSNMSPEDSSIYLCSVGGDRDQETQYFGPGTRLLVL.